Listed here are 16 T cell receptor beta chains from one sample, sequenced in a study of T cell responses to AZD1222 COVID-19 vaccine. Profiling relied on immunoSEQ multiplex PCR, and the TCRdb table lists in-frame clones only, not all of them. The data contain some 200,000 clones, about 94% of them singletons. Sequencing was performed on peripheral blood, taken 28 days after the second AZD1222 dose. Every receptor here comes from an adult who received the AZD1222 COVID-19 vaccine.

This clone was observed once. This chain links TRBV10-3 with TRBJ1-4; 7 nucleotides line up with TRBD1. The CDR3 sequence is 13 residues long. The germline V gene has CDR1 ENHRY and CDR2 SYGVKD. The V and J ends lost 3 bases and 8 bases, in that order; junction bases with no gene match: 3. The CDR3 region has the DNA TGTGCCATCAGTGATCTAGGGGGCGAAAAACTGTTTTTT. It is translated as CAISDLGGEKLFF.

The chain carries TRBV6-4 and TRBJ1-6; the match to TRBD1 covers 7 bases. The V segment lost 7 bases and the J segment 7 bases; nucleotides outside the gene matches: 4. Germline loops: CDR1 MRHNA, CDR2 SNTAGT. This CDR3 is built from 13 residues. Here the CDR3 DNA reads TGTGCCAGCACCCCAGGGGGAAATTCACCCCTCCACTTT. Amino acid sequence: CASTPGGNSPLHF.

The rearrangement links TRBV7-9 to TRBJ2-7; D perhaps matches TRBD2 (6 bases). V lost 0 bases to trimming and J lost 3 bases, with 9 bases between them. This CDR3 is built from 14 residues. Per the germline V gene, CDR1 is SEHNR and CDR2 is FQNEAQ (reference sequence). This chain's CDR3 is CASSLASGLYEQYF. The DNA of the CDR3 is TGTGCCAGCAGCTTAGCCAGCGGGCTCTACGAGCAGTACTTC.

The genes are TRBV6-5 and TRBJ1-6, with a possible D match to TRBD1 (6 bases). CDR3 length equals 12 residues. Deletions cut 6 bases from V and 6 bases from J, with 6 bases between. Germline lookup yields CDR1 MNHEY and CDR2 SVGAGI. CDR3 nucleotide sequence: TGTGCCAGCAGAGGGGGTAATTCACCCCTCCACTTT. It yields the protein CASRGGNSPLHF.

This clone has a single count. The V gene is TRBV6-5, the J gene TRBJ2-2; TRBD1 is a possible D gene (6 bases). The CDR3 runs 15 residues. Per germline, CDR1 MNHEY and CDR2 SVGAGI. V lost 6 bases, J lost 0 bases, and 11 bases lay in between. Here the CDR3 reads CASSRQDTNTGELFF. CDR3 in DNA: TGTGCCAGCAGCCGACAGGATACGAACACCGGGGAGCTGTTTTTT.

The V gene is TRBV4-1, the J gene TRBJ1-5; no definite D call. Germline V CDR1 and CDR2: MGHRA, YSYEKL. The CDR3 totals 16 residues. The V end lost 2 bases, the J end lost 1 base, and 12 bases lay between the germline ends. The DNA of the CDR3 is TGCGCCAGCAGCCAAAAATGGACGACCAGCAATCAGCCCCAGCATTTT. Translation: CASSQKWTTSNQPQHF.

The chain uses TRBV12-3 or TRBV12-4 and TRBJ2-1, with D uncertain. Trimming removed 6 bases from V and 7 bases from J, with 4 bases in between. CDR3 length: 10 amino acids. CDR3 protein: CASRSNEQFF. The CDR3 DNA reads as TGTGCCAGCAGATCTAATGAGCAGTTCTTC.

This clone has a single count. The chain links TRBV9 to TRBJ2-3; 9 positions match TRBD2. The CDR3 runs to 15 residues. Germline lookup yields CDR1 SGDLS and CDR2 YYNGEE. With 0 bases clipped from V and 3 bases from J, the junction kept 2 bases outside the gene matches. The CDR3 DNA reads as TGTGCCAGCAGCGTAGGGACTAGCGCAACAGATACGCAGTATTTT. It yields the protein CASSVGTSATDTQYF. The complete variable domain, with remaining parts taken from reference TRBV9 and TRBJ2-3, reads DSGVTQTPKHLITATGQRVTLRCSPRSGDLSVYWYQQSLDQGLQFLIQYYNGEERAKGNILERFSAQQFPDLHSELNLSSLELGDSALYFCASSVGTSATDTQYFGPGTRLTVL.

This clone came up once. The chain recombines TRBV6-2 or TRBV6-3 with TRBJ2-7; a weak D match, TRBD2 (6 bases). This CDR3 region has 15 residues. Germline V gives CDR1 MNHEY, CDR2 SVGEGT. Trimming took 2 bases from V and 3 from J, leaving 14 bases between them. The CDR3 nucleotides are TGTGCCAGCAGTTACAAGAGGGGAGGTGACTACGAGCAGTACTTC. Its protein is CASSYKRGGDYEQYF.

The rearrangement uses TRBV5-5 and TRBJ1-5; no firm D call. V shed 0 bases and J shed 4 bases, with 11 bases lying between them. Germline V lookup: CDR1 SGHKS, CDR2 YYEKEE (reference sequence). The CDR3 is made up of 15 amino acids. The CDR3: CASSLAPQANQPQHF. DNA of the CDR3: TGTGCCAGCAGCTTGGCCCCCCAGGCGAATCAGCCCCAGCATTTT. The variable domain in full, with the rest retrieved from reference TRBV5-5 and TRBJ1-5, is DAGVTQSPTHLIKTRGQQVTLRCSPISGHKSVSWYQQVLGQGPQFIFQYYEKEERGRGNFPDRFSARQFPNYSSELNVNALLLGDSALYLCASSLAPQANQPQHFGDGTRLSIL.

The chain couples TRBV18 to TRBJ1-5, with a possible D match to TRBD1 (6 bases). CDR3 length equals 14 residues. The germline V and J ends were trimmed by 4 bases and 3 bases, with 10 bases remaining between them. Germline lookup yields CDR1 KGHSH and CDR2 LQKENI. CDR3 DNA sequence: TGTGCCAGCTCACTGGTGGGGGCCAATCAGCCCCAGCATTTT. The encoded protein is CASSLVGANQPQHF.

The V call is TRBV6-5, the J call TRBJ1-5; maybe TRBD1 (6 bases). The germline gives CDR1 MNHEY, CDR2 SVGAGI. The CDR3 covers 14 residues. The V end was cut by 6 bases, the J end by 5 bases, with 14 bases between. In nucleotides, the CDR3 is TGTGCCAGCAGCGATCCGGGGGGGCATCAGCCCCAGCATTTT. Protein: CASSDPGGHQPQHF.

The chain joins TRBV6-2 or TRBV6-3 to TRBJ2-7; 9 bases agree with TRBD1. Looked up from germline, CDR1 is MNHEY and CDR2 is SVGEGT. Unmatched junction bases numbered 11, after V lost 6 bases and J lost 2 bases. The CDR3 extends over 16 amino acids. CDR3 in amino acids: CASSLQGQGSAYEQYF. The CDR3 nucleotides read TGTGCCAGCAGCTTACAAGGACAGGGGAGTGCCTACGAGCAGTACTTC.

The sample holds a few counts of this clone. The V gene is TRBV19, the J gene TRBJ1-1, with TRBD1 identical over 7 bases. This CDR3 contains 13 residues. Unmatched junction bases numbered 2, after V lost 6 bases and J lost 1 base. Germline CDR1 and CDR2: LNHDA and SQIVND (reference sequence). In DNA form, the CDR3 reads TGTGCCAGTAGAAGGGGGCAGAACACTGAAGCTTTCTTT. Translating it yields CASRRGQNTEAFF. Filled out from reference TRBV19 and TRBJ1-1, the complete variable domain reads DGGITQSPKYLFRKEGQNVTLSCEQNLNHDAMYWYRQDPGQGLRLIYYSQIVNDFQKGDIAEGYSVSREKKESFPLTVTSAQKNPTAFYLCASRRGQNTEAFFGQGTRLTVV.

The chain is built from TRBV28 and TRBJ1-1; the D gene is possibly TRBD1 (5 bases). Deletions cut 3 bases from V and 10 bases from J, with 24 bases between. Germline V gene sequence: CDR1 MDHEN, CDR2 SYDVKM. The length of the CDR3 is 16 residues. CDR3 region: CASSFLSEPGLGRAFF. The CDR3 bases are TGTGCCAGCAGTTTTTTGTCCGAGCCGGGACTGGGGAGAGCTTTCTTT. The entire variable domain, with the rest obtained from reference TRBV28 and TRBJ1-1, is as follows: DVKVTQSSRYLVKRTGEKVFLECVQDMDHENMFWYRQDPGLGLRLIYFSYDVKMKEKGDIPEGYSVSREKKERFSLILESASTNQTSMYLCASSFLSEPGLGRAFFGQGTRLTVV.

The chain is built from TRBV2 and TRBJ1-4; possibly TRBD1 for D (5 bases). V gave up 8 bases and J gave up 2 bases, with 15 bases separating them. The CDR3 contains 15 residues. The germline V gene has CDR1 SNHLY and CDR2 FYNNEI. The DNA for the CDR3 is TGTGCCAGCTCCGCTTTGACAGCCACTAATGAAAAACTGTTTTTT. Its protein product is CASSALTATNEKLFF.